This is a list of T cell receptor beta chains from one sample in a study of T-cell reconstitution after alpha-beta-depleted transplantation in children. TCRdb re-called the PCR reads with MiXCR, one entry per CDR3 protein. This table has 600,000 to 700,000 distinct CDR3 sequences, around 13% appearing once. Here the sequenced sample was PBMCs, taken before TCRalphabeta/CD19-depleted stem cell transplant. These receptor sequences come from a girl aged 2-15 years with congenital amegakaryocytic thrombocytopenia, due to receive a stem cell transplant. The CDR3 runs from the conserved cysteine through the conserved F or W. The order of the fields is V gene, J gene, D gene, clone size, CDR3 length, CDR3 DNA, CDR3 protein. A D gene is named only where the DNA matches it firmly. Rows give clone size only sometimes, using once, few, many, or a class for an expanded clone.

V gene: TRBV3-1; J gene: TRBJ2-2; D gene: -; clone size: many; CDR3 length: 15; CDR3 DNA: TGTGCCAGCAGCCAATTGCGAACGAACACCGGGGAGCTGTTTTTT; CDR3 protein: CASSQLRTNTGELFF
V gene: TRBV20-1; J gene: TRBJ2-5; D gene: -; clone size: few; CDR3 length: 19; CDR3 DNA: TGCAGTGCTAGCCCGCAACCCTCTAGGACGACTTTGAGCCAAGAGACCCAGTACTTC; CDR3 protein: CSASPQPSRTTLSQETQYF
V gene: TRBV2; J gene: TRBJ2-1; D gene: -; clone size: -; CDR3 length: 13; CDR3 DNA: TGTGCCAGCACCGGAGGACCCTCCAATGAGCAGTTCTTC; CDR3 protein: CASTGGPSNEQFF
V gene: TRBV7-9; J gene: TRBJ2-1; D gene: TRBD2; clone size: few; CDR3 length: 17; CDR3 DNA: TGTGCCAGCAGCTTTTCCCCCCAGCGGGGCTCCTACAATGAGCAGTTCTTC; CDR3 protein: CASSFSPQRGSYNEQFF
V gene: TRBV7-9; J gene: TRBJ2-1; D gene: TRBD2; clone size: many; CDR3 length: 16; CDR3 DNA: TGTGCCAGCAGCTTCAGCGGGGCTCCCACCTATAATGAGCAGTTCTTC; CDR3 protein: CASSFSGAPTYNEQFF
V gene: TRBV5-1; J gene: TRBJ2-3; D gene: TRBD2; clone size: -; CDR3 length: 16; CDR3 DNA: TGCGCCAGCAGCTTGGTGGCGGGAGGAAACACAGATACGCAGTATTTT; CDR3 protein: CASSLVAGGNTDTQYF
V gene: TRBV20-1; J gene: TRBJ2-2; D gene: TRBD2; clone size: many; CDR3 length: 16; CDR3 DNA: TGCAGTGCTAGGGGAACTAGCGGGTCGAACACCGGGGAGCTGTTTTTT; CDR3 protein: CSARGTSGSNTGELFF
V gene: TRBV12-3/TRBV12-4; J gene: TRBJ2-7; D gene: TRBD1; clone size: -; CDR3 length: 18; CDR3 DNA: TGTGCCTTCAGTTTAATCGGTTTTAGACAGGGGACTTCTCGTGAGCAGTACTTC; CDR3 protein: CAFSLIGFRQGTSREQYF
V gene: TRBV7-9; J gene: TRBJ1-5; D gene: -; clone size: -; CDR3 length: 15; CDR3 DNA: TGTGCCAGCAGCTTAGGGGATGCAGGGAATCAGCCCCAGCATTTT; CDR3 protein: CASSLGDAGNQPQHF
V gene: TRBV10-3; J gene: TRBJ1-2; D gene: -; clone size: many; CDR3 length: 12; CDR3 DNA: TGTGCCATCGTGGACGGGAGCTATGGCTACACCTTC; CDR3 protein: CAIVDGSYGYTF
V gene: TRBV20-1; J gene: TRBJ2-5; D gene: TRBD2; clone size: -; CDR3 length: 14; CDR3 DNA: TGCAGTGCTACCCTAGCGGGAGTGGTAGAGACCCAGTACTTC; CDR3 protein: CSATLAGVVETQYF
V gene: TRBV7-9; J gene: TRBJ2-5; D gene: -; clone size: many; CDR3 length: 12; CDR3 DNA: TGTGCCAGCAGCCTTTCCCTGCCGACCCAGTACTTC; CDR3 protein: CASSLSLPTQYF
V gene: TRBV20-1; J gene: TRBJ2-3; D gene: TRBD1; clone size: many; CDR3 length: 15; CDR3 DNA: TGCAGTGCCGCCTCGAGACAGGGGAGGTTGGATACGCAGTATTTT; CDR3 protein: CSAASRQGRLDTQYF
V gene: TRBV12-5; J gene: TRBJ2-2; D gene: -; clone size: -; CDR3 length: 18; CDR3 DNA: TGTGCTAGTGGTTTGGCCCGGGGCTACTCGCTCAACACCGGGGAGCTGTTTTTT; CDR3 protein: CASGLARGYSLNTGELFF
V gene: TRBV27; J gene: TRBJ2-7; D gene: TRBD2; clone size: few; CDR3 length: 15; CDR3 DNA: TGTGCCAGCAGTCCACTAGCGGATATTGATTACGAGCAGTACTTC; CDR3 protein: CASSPLADIDYEQYF
V gene: TRBV2; J gene: TRBJ2-1; D gene: -; clone size: many; CDR3 length: 15; CDR3 DNA: TGTGCCAGCAGCGCGGATCTTCAGTCCTACAATGAGCAGTTCTTC; CDR3 protein: CASSADLQSYNEQFF
V gene: TRBV12-3/TRBV12-4; J gene: TRBJ1-5; D gene: -; clone size: many; CDR3 length: 13; CDR3 DNA: TGTGCCAGCAGTTTCGGCCGAGCCCAGCCCCAGCATTTT; CDR3 protein: CASSFGRAQPQHF
V gene: TRBV30; J gene: TRBJ1-1; D gene: -; clone size: few; CDR3 length: 15; CDR3 DNA: TGTGCCTGGAAGCCCAGAGCGGGGGGGAACACTGAAGCTTTCTTT; CDR3 protein: CAWKPRAGGNTEAFF
V gene: TRBV20-1; J gene: TRBJ2-2; D gene: TRBD2; clone size: many; CDR3 length: 16; CDR3 DNA: TGCAGTGCTAGAGGGACTAGCCCGACTGTCACCGGGGAGCTGTTTTTT; CDR3 protein: CSARGTSPTVTGELFF
V gene: TRBV12-3/TRBV12-4; J gene: TRBJ1-1; D gene: -; clone size: many; CDR3 length: 13; CDR3 DNA: TGTGCCAGCAGTTTAGAAAGAAGGACTGAAGCTTTCTTT; CDR3 protein: CASSLERRTEAFF
V gene: TRBV29-1; J gene: TRBJ2-7; D gene: -; clone size: many; CDR3 length: 13; CDR3 DNA: TGCAGCGTTGAAGTTGGAAGGCCCTACGAGCAGTACTTC; CDR3 protein: CSVEVGRPYEQYF
V gene: TRBV4-1; J gene: TRBJ2-7; D gene: -; clone size: many; CDR3 length: 13; CDR3 DNA: TGCGCCAGCAGCCAACTCGCCTTCTACGAGCAGTACTTC; CDR3 protein: CASSQLAFYEQYF
V gene: TRBV5-1; J gene: TRBJ2-3; D gene: -; clone size: many; CDR3 length: 14; CDR3 DNA: TGCGCCAGCAGCTTAGGAGGGCGGGGAGATACGCAGTATTTT; CDR3 protein: CASSLGGRGDTQYF
V gene: TRBV12-3/TRBV12-4; J gene: TRBJ2-1; D gene: -; clone size: -; CDR3 length: 11; CDR3 DNA: TGTGCCCCCTGTTTAAGCAATGAGCAGTTCTTC; CDR3 protein: CAPCLSNEQFF
V gene: TRBV20-1; J gene: TRBJ2-5; D gene: -; clone size: many; CDR3 length: 14; CDR3 DNA: TGCAGTGCTAGAAACGGGCCAGATCAAGAGACCCAGTACTTC; CDR3 protein: CSARNGPDQETQYF
V gene: TRBV29-1; J gene: TRBJ2-2; D gene: TRBD2; clone size: many; CDR3 length: 13; CDR3 DNA: TGCAGCGTTCTGGGCGGGAGCACCGGGGAGCTGTTTTTT; CDR3 protein: CSVLGGSTGELFF
V gene: TRBV12-3/TRBV12-4; J gene: TRBJ2-1; D gene: TRBD2; clone size: few; CDR3 length: 14; CDR3 DNA: TGTGCCAGCAGGCTAGCGGGAGGTGGGGGTGAGCAGTTCTTC; CDR3 protein: CASRLAGGGGEQFF
V gene: TRBV5-1; J gene: TRBJ2-1; D gene: TRBD1; clone size: many; CDR3 length: 14; CDR3 DNA: TGCGCCAGCAGCTTGGGACAGGGGTCCAATGAGCAGTTCTTC; CDR3 protein: CASSLGQGSNEQFF
V gene: TRBV20-1; J gene: TRBJ2-3; D gene: TRBD2; clone size: -; CDR3 length: 14; CDR3 DNA: TGCAGTGCTTTAACCCAGCGGGAAGGGTTTACGCAGTATTTT; CDR3 protein: CSALTQREGFTQYF
V gene: TRBV11-1; J gene: TRBJ2-1; D gene: -; clone size: many; CDR3 length: 18; CDR3 DNA: TGTGCCAGCAGCTTCCCCCGCGTGAGGGGTGATTCGCTGGATGAGCAGTTCTTC; CDR3 protein: CASSFPRVRGDSLDEQFF
V gene: TRBV10-2; J gene: TRBJ2-5; D gene: TRBD1; clone size: many; CDR3 length: 14; CDR3 DNA: TGCGCCAGCAGTGACAGTGACAGGGAAGAGACCCAGTACTTC; CDR3 protein: CASSDSDREETQYF
V gene: TRBV20-1; J gene: TRBJ2-7; D gene: TRBD1; clone size: few; CDR3 length: 15; CDR3 DNA: TGCAGTGTACCCGTGGGGACAGGGGTTTCCTACGAGCAGTACTTC; CDR3 protein: CSVPVGTGVSYEQYF
V gene: TRBV4-1; J gene: TRBJ2-2; D gene: TRBD2; clone size: many; CDR3 length: 17; CDR3 DNA: TGCGCCAGCAGCCATCAACTAGCGGGAGTTGTCACCGGGGAGCTGTTTTTT; CDR3 protein: CASSHQLAGVVTGELFF
V gene: TRBV5-5; J gene: TRBJ2-2; D gene: -; clone size: many; CDR3 length: 17; CDR3 DNA: TGTGCCAGCAGCTTGAGGGGGGTAGAGCCGAACACCGGGGAGCTGTTTTTT; CDR3 protein: CASSLRGVEPNTGELFF
V gene: TRBV20-1; J gene: TRBJ2-1; D gene: -; clone size: many; CDR3 length: 14; CDR3 DNA: TGCAGTGCTAGACGGGTTGGAGTTAAGAATGAGCAGTTCTTC; CDR3 protein: CSARRVGVKNEQFF
V gene: TRBV12-3/TRBV12-4; J gene: TRBJ1-2; D gene: -; clone size: many; CDR3 length: 13; CDR3 DNA: TGTGCCAGCAGCCCGCCGGACAACTATGGCTACACCTTC; CDR3 protein: CASSPPDNYGYTF
V gene: TRBV5-5; J gene: TRBJ1-4; D gene: -; clone size: few; CDR3 length: 15; CDR3 DNA: TGTGCCAGCAGCTTGCTTCTAGCAACTAATGAAAAACTGTTTTTT; CDR3 protein: CASSLLLATNEKLFF
V gene: TRBV25-1; J gene: TRBJ2-1; D gene: -; clone size: many; CDR3 length: 12; CDR3 DNA: TGTGCCAGCAAAGCAGGGTACAATGAGCAGTTCTTC; CDR3 protein: CASKAGYNEQFF
V gene: TRBV10-3; J gene: TRBJ2-4; D gene: TRBD1; clone size: many; CDR3 length: 15; CDR3 DNA: TGTGCCATCAGTGATTCGGGACAGCTAAAAAACATTCAGTACTTC; CDR3 protein: CAISDSGQLKNIQYF
V gene: TRBV5-1; J gene: TRBJ1-1; D gene: -; clone size: many; CDR3 length: 14; CDR3 DNA: TGCGCCAGCAACATGGGAGGGATGAACACTGAAGCTTTCTTT; CDR3 protein: CASNMGGMNTEAFF
V gene: TRBV6-5; J gene: TRBJ2-1; D gene: TRBD2; clone size: many; CDR3 length: 14; CDR3 DNA: TGTGCCAGCAGTTCTAGCGGGAGGGCCGATGAGCAGTTCTTC; CDR3 protein: CASSSSGRADEQFF
V gene: TRBV15; J gene: TRBJ2-3; D gene: TRBD2; clone size: many; CDR3 length: 16; CDR3 DNA: TGTGCCACCAGCAGAGGGCATAGCGGGAGAGGAGATACGCAGTATTTT; CDR3 protein: CATSRGHSGRGDTQYF
V gene: TRBV20-1; J gene: TRBJ1-1; D gene: -; clone size: many; CDR3 length: 13; CDR3 DNA: TGCAGTGCTAGAGACCCGGGGACCCTTAGAGCTTTCTTT; CDR3 protein: CSARDPGTLRAFF
V gene: TRBV7-9; J gene: TRBJ2-1; D gene: TRBD1; clone size: few; CDR3 length: 15; CDR3 DNA: TGTGCCAGCAGCTTACCTCTCTGGACAGGGAATGAGCAGTTCTTC; CDR3 protein: CASSLPLWTGNEQFF
V gene: TRBV20-1; J gene: TRBJ2-7; D gene: -; clone size: -; CDR3 length: 12; CDR3 DNA: TGCAGTGCTAACAACGGGTGGTACGAGCAGTACTTC; CDR3 protein: CSANNGWYEQYF
V gene: TRBV11-2; J gene: TRBJ2-5; D gene: -; clone size: -; CDR3 length: 13; CDR3 DNA: TGTGCCAGCGGGACCTCGGCAGTGGAGACCCAGTACTTC; CDR3 protein: CASGTSAVETQYF
V gene: TRBV5-1; J gene: TRBJ2-7; D gene: TRBD2; clone size: many; CDR3 length: 15; CDR3 DNA: TGCGCCAGCGCTCCTTGGACTAGCGGGAATCTCGAGCAGTACTTC; CDR3 protein: CASAPWTSGNLEQYF
V gene: TRBV9; J gene: TRBJ2-6; D gene: TRBD2; clone size: -; CDR3 length: 19; CDR3 DNA: TGTGCCAGCAGCGGAAGCTCTAGCGGGAAGGCCTTGTGGGCCAACGTCCTGACTTTC; CDR3 protein: CASSGSSSGKALWANVLTF
V gene: TRBV20-1; J gene: TRBJ2-7; D gene: -; clone size: many; CDR3 length: 13; CDR3 DNA: TGCAGTGCTAGAAGGGGCACGAGCTACGAGCAGTACTTC; CDR3 protein: CSARRGTSYEQYF
V gene: TRBV5-6; J gene: TRBJ2-4; D gene: TRBD1; clone size: -; CDR3 length: 16; CDR3 DNA: TGTGTCAGCAGCGAGGCCATAGTGGACAGGGTGAACATTCAGTACTTC; CDR3 protein: CVSSEAIVDRVNIQYF
V gene: TRBV5-1; J gene: TRBJ2-5; D gene: -; clone size: -; CDR3 length: 15; CDR3 DNA: TGCGCCAGCAGCTTGACGATAGGTCGCCAAGAGACCCAGTACTTC; CDR3 protein: CASSLTIGRQETQYF
V gene: TRBV7-9; J gene: TRBJ1-2; D gene: -; clone size: -; CDR3 length: 12; CDR3 DNA: TGTGCCAGCAGTCGCGGCACCTATGGCTACACCTTC; CDR3 protein: CASSRGTYGYTF
V gene: TRBV5-1; J gene: TRBJ2-1; D gene: TRBD2; clone size: many; CDR3 length: 15; CDR3 DNA: TGCGCCAGCAGCCCGGGACTAGCTTTGGGAAATGAGCAGTTCTTC; CDR3 protein: CASSPGLALGNEQFF
V gene: TRBV7-6; J gene: TRBJ2-1; D gene: TRBD2; clone size: -; CDR3 length: 15; CDR3 DNA: TGTGCCAGCAGCCTTACTAGCGGGACATTCTCTGAGCAGTTCTTC; CDR3 protein: CASSLTSGTFSEQFF
V gene: TRBV20-1; J gene: TRBJ2-7; D gene: TRBD2; clone size: many; CDR3 length: 16; CDR3 DNA: TGCAGTGCTTCAGGACTAGCGGGAGGGCTACGCTACGAGCAGTACTTC; CDR3 protein: CSASGLAGGLRYEQYF